This entry describes one TCR beta chain. The record originates from a study of control samples from healthy donors and cancer patients. TCRdb's copy holds only in-frame clones and misses some; the assay was immunoSEQ multiplex PCR. This sample has over 150,000 clones, with 90% to 95% found just once. V lost 6 bases and J lost 4, with 28 bases in between. The CDR3 totals 18 residues. CDR1 SGHTA and CDR2 FQGNSA come from the germline V gene. Sequencing was done on a sample of blood. The sequence was collected from a woman aged 18-30 years in good health. The rearrangement uses TRBV7-2 and TRBJ2-7; D gene uncertain. CDR3 sequence: CASSRPLGKRLKYYEQYF. In DNA, the CDR3 is TGTGCCAGCAGTCGACCCCTGGGCAAACGACTCAAGTATTACGAGCAGTACTTC.